Sequencing of this T cell receptor (beta chain) was carried out in a study of tumor-infiltrating lymphocytes in localized non-small cell lung cancer. Here immunoSEQ multiplex PCR was the method, and the copy in TCRdb shows in-frame clones only, minus some. The sample shows more than 10,000 clones, around 79% of them seen only once. Worth noting for this clone: Its cognate antigen is unknown.

Findings and limits, study-wide: TCRbeta sequencing showed higher T cell infiltration in tumors than uninvolved lung. Tumor T-cell fraction from TCR sequencing was not associated with recurrence-free survival (p = 0.61).

The length of the CDR3 is 11 residues. Germline V CDR1 and CDR2: LNHDA, SQIVND (reference sequence). V gave up 8 bases and J gave up 4 bases, with 5 bases separating them. Material: lung tumor tissue. The gene calls are TRBV19 and TRBJ1-4; D ambiguous. The TCR comes from a human donor with non-small cell lung cancer. The CDR3 protein is CASPSNEKLFF. The CDR3 DNA is TGTGCCAGTCCGAGTAATGAAAAACTGTTTTTT.